The rows below give T cell receptor beta chains drawn from one sample of a study of T-cell reconstitution after alpha-beta-depleted transplantation in children. Using its own MiXCR run on the PCR reads, TCRdb lists one record per CDR3 protein. Among approximately 520,000 distinct CDR3 sequences listed, roughly 33% were seen once. The source material was PBMCs from the stem cell graft donor, sampled from the stem cell graft. The receptors were sampled from a human donor who donated a stem cell graft to a child with aplastic anemia. The CDR3 runs from the conserved cysteine through the conserved F or W. The D gene is left open where the match is weak. A clone size is listed for some rows: how often the clone was seen (once, few, many), or a class if it is expanded.

J: TRBJ1-5; size: .; D: TRBD1; V: TRBV6-5; DNA: TGTGCCAGCAGTTACTCGCAGGGGGCGGGACAGCCCCAGCATTTT; CDR3: CASSYSQGAGQPQHF
J: TRBJ1-4; size: .; D: TRBD1; V: TRBV5-1; DNA: TGCGCCAGCAGCTTGATCCCGTCCGGGACAGGGGGTGCTAATGAAAAACTGTTTTTT; CDR3: CASSLIPSGTGGANEKLFF
J: TRBJ1-4; size: .; D: .; V: TRBV11-2; DNA: TGTGCCAGCAGCTCGAGCCGGGACACCGAGCCGACTAATGAAAAACTGTTTTTT; CDR3: CASSSSRDTEPTNEKLFF
J: TRBJ2-1; size: .; D: .; V: TRBV5-1; DNA: TGCGCCAGCAGAGAAGGGGCACTTTCCTACAATGAGCAGTTCTTC; CDR3: CASREGALSYNEQFF
J: TRBJ1-5; size: .; D: .; V: TRBV12-3/TRBV12-4; DNA: TGTGCCAGCAGTTGGTTGGAACATCAGCCCCAGCATTTT; CDR3: CASSWLEHQPQHF
J: TRBJ1-2; size: few; D: TRBD1; V: TRBV7-9; DNA: TGTGCCAGCAGCACCCAGGGGGTCGCTAACTATGGCTACACCTTC; CDR3: CASSTQGVANYGYTF
J: TRBJ1-4; size: .; D: TRBD1; V: TRBV12-3/TRBV12-4; DNA: TGTGCCAGCAGGGGGACAGGGGACACTAATGAAAAACTGTTTTTT; CDR3: CASRGTGDTNEKLFF
J: TRBJ2-7; size: .; D: TRBD1; V: TRBV18; DNA: TGTGCCAGCTCACCGGACAGGGGATGGGACGAGCAGTACTTC; CDR3: CASSPDRGWDEQYF
J: TRBJ2-1; size: few; D: TRBD2; V: TRBV30; DNA: TGTGCCTGGAGTGTACACCGGACTAGCGGGAGGGCGGGTGAGCAGTTCTTC; CDR3: CAWSVHRTSGRAGEQFF
J: TRBJ1-5; size: many; D: TRBD1; V: TRBV19; DNA: TGTGCCAGTAGTACCCAGGGGGCTGGCAATCAGCCCCAGCATTTT; CDR3: CASSTQGAGNQPQHF
J: TRBJ2-1; size: .; D: TRBD2; V: TRBV7-8; DNA: TGTGCCAGCAGCTTAGACCCTAGCGGGAGGTTAAGGGAGCAGTTCTTC; CDR3: CASSLDPSGRLREQFF
J: TRBJ1-5; size: .; D: TRBD1; V: TRBV7-9; DNA: TGTGCCAGCAGCCCCGGGGCAGGGGGCCATCAGCCCCAGCATTTT; CDR3: CASSPGAGGHQPQHF
J: TRBJ2-2; size: .; D: TRBD1; V: TRBV10-3; DNA: TGTGCCATCAGAGGACAGGGGGTCGGATCCGGGGAGCTGTTTTTT; CDR3: CAIRGQGVGSGELFF
J: TRBJ2-1; size: few; D: .; V: TRBV6-4; DNA: TGTGCCAGCAGCCGTGACGTGGGGGACAATGAGCAGTTCTTC; CDR3: CASSRDVGDNEQFF
J: TRBJ2-3; size: few; D: .; V: TRBV20-1; DNA: TGCAGTGCTAGAGATCAGGGGAGTCGCGATACGCAGTATTTT; CDR3: CSARDQGSRDTQYF
J: TRBJ2-7; size: .; D: TRBD2; V: TRBV27; DNA: TGTGCCAGCAGTTTAGGGAGGGTCTACGAGCAGTACTTC; CDR3: CASSLGRVYEQYF
J: TRBJ1-2; size: .; D: .; V: TRBV7-9; DNA: TGTGCCAGCAGCCCCCCTGAATCCCAGGAGGCTTATGGCTACACCTTC; CDR3: CASSPPESQEAYGYTF
J: TRBJ1-1; size: .; D: TRBD1; V: TRBV5-6; DNA: TGTGCCAGCAGCTTGGGGACAGGTTTTGGTGAAGCTTTCTTT; CDR3: CASSLGTGFGEAFF
J: TRBJ1-2; size: .; D: TRBD1; V: TRBV15; DNA: TGTGCCACCACCCCCGGGACAGGGCAGTATGGCTACACCTTC; CDR3: CATTPGTGQYGYTF
J: TRBJ2-2; size: .; D: .; V: TRBV4-2; DNA: TGTGCCAGCAGTGACCTTAAGACCCCGAACACCGGGGAGCTGTTTTTT; CDR3: CASSDLKTPNTGELFF